Listed below are T cell receptor beta chains from one sample, sequenced in a study of OX40 agonist ivuxolimab in advanced cancers. TCRdb keeps only in-frame clones here, not all; method: immunoSEQ multiplex PCR. The top ten hold roughly 6% of the sample, which has tens of thousands of clones, approximately 85% seen once. Material: CD4+ or CD8+ T cells sorted from blood, obtained in a trial of the OX40 agonist ivuxolimab. These receptors were collected from an adult with an advanced solid tumor such as melanoma, head and neck, liver or kidney cancer. Both conserved end residues are part of each CDR3. Each record gives: CDR3 DNA, CDR3 protein, D gene, V gene, clone size, J gene, CDR3 length. A D gene is named only where the DNA matches it firmly. Size tells how often a clone was seen (once, few, many) or the class of an expanded clone, and some rows leave it out.

CDR3nt: TGTGCCAGCAGCTTTAGGGTCGGTTTTGGGGCCAACGTCCTGACTTTC
CDR3aa: CASSFRVGFGANVLTF
d_gene: NA
v_gene: TRBV7-2
abundance: NA
j_gene: TRBJ2-6
len: 16

CDR3nt: TGTGCCAGCAGCTTGTCGGGGCAGAACACTGAAGCTTTCTTT
CDR3aa: CASSLSGQNTEAFF
d_gene: NA
v_gene: TRBV5-4
abundance: NA
j_gene: TRBJ1-1
len: 14

CDR3nt: TGCGCCAGCAGCCGTCAGGGGGGCGAAACAGATACGCAGTATTTT
CDR3aa: CASSRQGGETDTQYF
d_gene: NA
v_gene: TRBV5-1
abundance: NA
j_gene: TRBJ2-3
len: 15

CDR3nt: TGTGCCATCAGTGAGTCAAGACAGCCCCAAGAGACCCAGTACTTC
CDR3aa: CAISESRQPQETQYF
d_gene: NA
v_gene: TRBV10-3
abundance: NA
j_gene: TRBJ2-5
len: 15

CDR3nt: TGTGCCAGCAGACTATTGGCGGGGGCGCGTGGCTACACCTTC
CDR3aa: CASRLLAGARGYTF
d_gene: NA
v_gene: TRBV5-8
abundance: NA
j_gene: TRBJ1-2
len: 14

CDR3nt: TGCGCCAGCGGAGTAGCGGGTGGAGATACGCAGTATTTT
CDR3aa: CASGVAGGDTQYF
d_gene: TRBD2
v_gene: TRBV10-2
abundance: NA
j_gene: TRBJ2-3
len: 13

CDR3nt: TGCGCCAGCAGCAGGGGGGTTGAGCAGTTCTTC
CDR3aa: CASSRGVEQFF
d_gene: NA
v_gene: TRBV10-1
abundance: NA
j_gene: TRBJ2-1
len: 11

CDR3nt: TGTGCCAGCAGTGGACTGACTAGCGGTACCTACGAGCAGTACTTC
CDR3aa: CASSGLTSGTYEQYF
d_gene: TRBD2
v_gene: TRBV6-1
abundance: NA
j_gene: TRBJ2-7
len: 15

CDR3nt: TGTGCCAGCAGTGAATCCGGGACAGTGAAAAACAATGAGCAGTTCTTC
CDR3aa: CASSESGTVKNNEQFF
d_gene: TRBD1
v_gene: TRBV6-1
abundance: NA
j_gene: TRBJ2-1
len: 16

CDR3nt: TGTGCCAGCAGCTTTGACAGGCCCCATAATTCACCCCTCCACTTT
CDR3aa: CASSFDRPHNSPLHF
d_gene: NA
v_gene: TRBV7-9
abundance: NA
j_gene: TRBJ1-6
len: 15

CDR3nt: TGTGCTAGTGGTTTGGTAGGGAGACCAGGGAGCGCAGATACGCAGTATTTT
CDR3aa: CASGLVGRPGSADTQYF
d_gene: NA
v_gene: TRBV12-5
abundance: NA
j_gene: TRBJ2-3
len: 17

CDR3nt: TGTGCCAGCAGTTACGGGGGACAGGGAACCTACGAGCAGTACTTC
CDR3aa: CASSYGGQGTYEQYF
d_gene: TRBD1
v_gene: TRBV6-5
abundance: NA
j_gene: TRBJ2-7
len: 15

CDR3nt: TGTGCCAGCAGCCTACGGACAGACGAGCAGTACTTC
CDR3aa: CASSLRTDEQYF
d_gene: NA
v_gene: TRBV9
abundance: NA
j_gene: TRBJ2-7
len: 12

CDR3nt: TGCGCCAGCAGCTTGGGGGCCGGCATGGGACAGGGCGGAAACACCATATATTTT
CDR3aa: CASSLGAGMGQGGNTIYF
d_gene: TRBD1
v_gene: TRBV5-1
abundance: NA
j_gene: TRBJ1-3
len: 18

CDR3nt: TGCGCCAGCACGGCAAATCGAAACACTGAAGCTTTCTTT
CDR3aa: CASTANRNTEAFF
d_gene: NA
v_gene: TRBV10-2
abundance: NA
j_gene: TRBJ1-1
len: 13

CDR3nt: TGTGCCAGCAGTATCCGGGACAGGAAGTACGAGCAGTACTTC
CDR3aa: CASSIRDRKYEQYF
d_gene: TRBD1
v_gene: TRBV27
abundance: NA
j_gene: TRBJ2-7
len: 14

CDR3nt: TGCGCCAGCAGCCCAGAGGGGGAAGTAACTGAAGCTTTCTTT
CDR3aa: CASSPEGEVTEAFF
d_gene: NA
v_gene: TRBV5-1
abundance: NA
j_gene: TRBJ1-1
len: 14

CDR3nt: TGTGCCAGCAGCCAAGGACAGGGGGCCGGGGTTTGCTATGGCTACACCTTC
CDR3aa: CASSQGQGAGVCYGYTF
d_gene: TRBD1
v_gene: TRBV7-3
abundance: few
j_gene: TRBJ1-2
len: 17

CDR3nt: TGTGCCAGCAGCTCCCTCTCGGGGGGTAGGTCCTACGAGCAGTACTTC
CDR3aa: CASSSLSGGRSYEQYF
d_gene: TRBD2
v_gene: TRBV5-6
abundance: NA
j_gene: TRBJ2-7
len: 16

CDR3nt: TGTGCCAGCAGCAAACCTGGCGCTGATACGCAGTATTTT
CDR3aa: CASSKPGADTQYF
d_gene: NA
v_gene: TRBV11-3
abundance: NA
j_gene: TRBJ2-3
len: 13

CDR3nt: TGTGCCAGCTCACCAGCGACAGGGGGCGGAGAGACCCAGTACTTC
CDR3aa: CASSPATGGGETQYF
d_gene: TRBD1
v_gene: TRBV18
abundance: NA
j_gene: TRBJ2-5
len: 15

CDR3nt: TGTGCCAGTAGTGATATCGCGGCTAGCGGAGATACGCAGTATTTT
CDR3aa: CASSDIAASGDTQYF
d_gene: TRBD2
v_gene: TRBV19
abundance: NA
j_gene: TRBJ2-3
len: 15

CDR3nt: TGTGCCAGCAGCTCGGGACCAAAGGACACTGAAGCTTTCTTT
CDR3aa: CASSSGPKDTEAFF
d_gene: NA
v_gene: TRBV7-8
abundance: once
j_gene: TRBJ1-1
len: 14

CDR3nt: TGTGCCAGCAGCTTAGACGGGGGGAGGGAACGAGATACGCAGTATTTT
CDR3aa: CASSLDGGRERDTQYF
d_gene: TRBD2
v_gene: TRBV7-9
abundance: NA
j_gene: TRBJ2-3
len: 16

CDR3nt: TGTGCCAGCAGCAAAAGTCTAGGGACAGGGGGCAATCAGCCCCAGCATTTT
CDR3aa: CASSKSLGTGGNQPQHF
d_gene: NA
v_gene: TRBV21-1
abundance: NA
j_gene: TRBJ1-5
len: 17

CDR3nt: TGTGCCAGCAGCTTACCCGAAGATACGCAGTATTTT
CDR3aa: CASSLPEDTQYF
d_gene: NA
v_gene: TRBV7-9
abundance: NA
j_gene: TRBJ2-3
len: 12

CDR3nt: TGTGCCAGCAGCCCCAATGCGGAACAGTCCTACGAGCAGTACTTC
CDR3aa: CASSPNAEQSYEQYF
d_gene: NA
v_gene: TRBV9
abundance: few
j_gene: TRBJ2-7
len: 15

CDR3nt: TGCGCCAGCAGCTTGGACAGGGAGAACTATGGCTACACCTTC
CDR3aa: CASSLDRENYGYTF
d_gene: NA
v_gene: TRBV5-1
abundance: NA
j_gene: TRBJ1-2
len: 14

CDR3nt: TGTGCCACCCTAGCGGGAGGCTACAATGAGCAGTTCTTC
CDR3aa: CATLAGGYNEQFF
d_gene: TRBD2
v_gene: TRBV28
abundance: NA
j_gene: TRBJ2-1
len: 13

CDR3nt: TGCGCCAGCAGCTTGGCCGATGGTTTGAACACTGAAGCTTTCTTT
CDR3aa: CASSLADGLNTEAFF
d_gene: NA
v_gene: TRBV5-1
abundance: NA
j_gene: TRBJ1-1
len: 15

CDR3nt: TGCGCCAGCAGATTAAGACAGGGGGTGGGTGAGCAGTACTTC
CDR3aa: CASRLRQGVGEQYF
d_gene: TRBD1
v_gene: TRBV5-1
abundance: NA
j_gene: TRBJ2-7
len: 14

CDR3nt: TGTGCCAGCAGTCCACGCAGGGGGCTAGACACTGAAGCTTTCTTT
CDR3aa: CASSPRRGLDTEAFF
d_gene: TRBD1
v_gene: TRBV6-5
abundance: NA
j_gene: TRBJ1-1
len: 15

CDR3nt: TGTGCCACCAGCAACCGGGACAGCTACGAGCAGTACTTC
CDR3aa: CATSNRDSYEQYF
d_gene: TRBD1
v_gene: TRBV15
abundance: NA
j_gene: TRBJ2-7
len: 13

CDR3nt: TGTGCCAGCAGCGCAGCCCCCTGGGATGAGCAGTTCTTC
CDR3aa: CASSAAPWDEQFF
d_gene: NA
v_gene: TRBV9
abundance: NA
j_gene: TRBJ2-1
len: 13

CDR3nt: TGTGCCAGCGGTGGACAGGGACACGAGACCCAGTACTTC
CDR3aa: CASGGQGHETQYF
d_gene: TRBD1
v_gene: TRBV6-1
abundance: NA
j_gene: TRBJ2-5
len: 13

CDR3nt: TGCGCCAGCAGCCCAGGGAATGAGCAGTTCTTC
CDR3aa: CASSPGNEQFF
d_gene: NA
v_gene: TRBV4-1
abundance: NA
j_gene: TRBJ2-1
len: 11

CDR3nt: TGTGCCAGTGGACAGGGGGTTCAGCCCCAGCATTTT
CDR3aa: CASGQGVQPQHF
d_gene: TRBD1
v_gene: TRBV19
abundance: NA
j_gene: TRBJ1-5
len: 12

CDR3nt: TGTGCCAGCAGTGGGGAGGGGACGGGGAATTCACCCCTCCACTTT
CDR3aa: CASSGEGTGNSPLHF
d_gene: NA
v_gene: TRBV2
abundance: NA
j_gene: TRBJ1-6
len: 15

CDR3nt: TGTGCCAGCAGCGTAGAAGGGACAGGGGTTGGAAACACCATATATTTT
CDR3aa: CASSVEGTGVGNTIYF
d_gene: TRBD1
v_gene: TRBV9
abundance: NA
j_gene: TRBJ1-3
len: 16

CDR3nt: TGTGCCAGCACCTGGGGGGCTAATGCAATGAACACTGAAGCTTTCTTT
CDR3aa: CASTWGANAMNTEAFF
d_gene: NA
v_gene: TRBV7-9
abundance: NA
j_gene: TRBJ1-1
len: 16

CDR3nt: TGCAGCGTTGAAGATTGGACAGGGAACACTGAAGCTTTCTTT
CDR3aa: CSVEDWTGNTEAFF
d_gene: TRBD1
v_gene: TRBV29-1
abundance: few
j_gene: TRBJ1-1
len: 14

CDR3nt: TGTGCCAGCAGTTTTGTAGGGGACCCCTGGTTCAACGAGCAGTACTTC
CDR3aa: CASSFVGDPWFNEQYF
d_gene: NA
v_gene: TRBV27
abundance: NA
j_gene: TRBJ2-7
len: 16

CDR3nt: TGTGCCATCAAGGCTAGCGGGGGGGACTACAATGAGCAGTTCTTC
CDR3aa: CAIKASGGDYNEQFF
d_gene: TRBD2
v_gene: TRBV10-3
abundance: few
j_gene: TRBJ2-1
len: 15

CDR3nt: TGTGCCAGCAGCTTTAGGGGGGCAGGGGGCGAGCAGTACTTC
CDR3aa: CASSFRGAGGEQYF
d_gene: NA
v_gene: TRBV7-9
abundance: NA
j_gene: TRBJ2-7
len: 14

CDR3nt: TGTGCCAGCAGTTACTCCCTGGGGACTGGAAACACCATATATTTT
CDR3aa: CASSYSLGTGNTIYF
d_gene: NA
v_gene: TRBV6-5
abundance: NA
j_gene: TRBJ1-3
len: 15

CDR3nt: TGTGCCAGCAAAGCCAAGGACAGGGGGTTCGCAGATACGCAGTATTTT
CDR3aa: CASKAKDRGFADTQYF
d_gene: TRBD1
v_gene: TRBV2
abundance: NA
j_gene: TRBJ2-3
len: 16

CDR3nt: TGTGCCAGCAGCAACGCGGGCAGGGGGAACACCGGGGAGCTGTTTTTT
CDR3aa: CASSNAGRGNTGELFF
d_gene: NA
v_gene: TRBV9
abundance: NA
j_gene: TRBJ2-2
len: 16

CDR3nt: TGTGCCAGTAGGCCTCCGGGACGGACTTTTGCAGATACGCAGTATTTT
CDR3aa: CASRPPGRTFADTQYF
d_gene: NA
v_gene: TRBV19
abundance: NA
j_gene: TRBJ2-3
len: 16

CDR3nt: TGTGCCACCAGCAGAATCGCTAGCGGGAGGGTTGATGAGCAGTTCTTC
CDR3aa: CATSRIASGRVDEQFF
d_gene: TRBD2
v_gene: TRBV15
abundance: NA
j_gene: TRBJ2-1
len: 16

CDR3nt: TGTGCCAGCAGTCCAATCCGAAGCGGGGGACGATTATTCACAGATACGCAGTATTTT
CDR3aa: CASSPIRSGGRLFTDTQYF
d_gene: TRBD2
v_gene: TRBV27
abundance: NA
j_gene: TRBJ2-3
len: 19

CDR3nt: TGTGCCAGCAGCGTCGGGGTAAGCTCCTACAATGAGCAGTTCTTC
CDR3aa: CASSVGVSSYNEQFF
d_gene: NA
v_gene: TRBV9
abundance: NA
j_gene: TRBJ2-1
len: 15

CDR3nt: TGCGCCAGCAGCTCACATTCTTCCCCAACCCACATGAACACTGAAGCTTTCTTT
CDR3aa: CASSSHSSPTHMNTEAFF
d_gene: NA
v_gene: TRBV4-3
abundance: NA
j_gene: TRBJ1-1
len: 18

CDR3nt: TGTGCCAGCAACTACATTGGTGCTGGAAACACCATATATTTT
CDR3aa: CASNYIGAGNTIYF
d_gene: NA
v_gene: TRBV5-6
abundance: NA
j_gene: TRBJ1-3
len: 14

CDR3nt: TGTGCCAGCAGCCACACCGGGGGGACAGGGGGTTCAGATACGCAGTATTTT
CDR3aa: CASSHTGGTGGSDTQYF
d_gene: TRBD1
v_gene: TRBV9
abundance: once
j_gene: TRBJ2-3
len: 17

CDR3nt: TGTGCCATCAGTGAGACCACAGGGGGCGGGTATGGCTACACCTTC
CDR3aa: CAISETTGGGYGYTF
d_gene: TRBD1
v_gene: TRBV10-3
abundance: NA
j_gene: TRBJ1-2
len: 15

CDR3nt: TGCGCCAGCAGCCAAGAGATGCAGGGGGCCGCGGACACCGGGGAGCTGTTTTTT
CDR3aa: CASSQEMQGAADTGELFF
d_gene: TRBD1
v_gene: TRBV4-1
abundance: once
j_gene: TRBJ2-2
len: 18

CDR3nt: TGTGCCAGCAGCCAAGATATGACTAGCGGGAGGGCCCTCGAGCAGTACTTC
CDR3aa: CASSQDMTSGRALEQYF
d_gene: TRBD2
v_gene: TRBV4-2
abundance: NA
j_gene: TRBJ2-7
len: 17

CDR3nt: TGTGCCTGGAGCGATGACAGGGGAAGCTCCTACGAGCAGTACTTC
CDR3aa: CAWSDDRGSSYEQYF
d_gene: TRBD1
v_gene: TRBV30
abundance: NA
j_gene: TRBJ2-7
len: 15

CDR3nt: TGTGCCAGCAGCTTACAGGGGAATGAGCAGTTCTTC
CDR3aa: CASSLQGNEQFF
d_gene: NA
v_gene: TRBV7-9
abundance: NA
j_gene: TRBJ2-1
len: 12